This T cell receptor beta chain stems from a study of cytomegalovirus exposure and HLA in healthy donors. The primer mix had 60 Vbeta and 13 Jbeta primers. Only in-frame clones appear in the TCRdb table, and some are missing; sequencing was by immunoSEQ multiplex PCR. The sample lists more than 90,000 clones, about four fifths occurring once. Sequencing was performed on PBMCs. The TCR sequence derives from a woman aged 40 to 55 in good health and CMV-seropositive.

CDR3 DNA sequence: TGCGCCAGCCGGGGACCGGGAGGAAGTAATGAAAAACTGTTTTTT. It yields the protein CASRGPGGSNEKLFF. The chain carries TRBV10-2 and TRBJ1-4; D is possibly TRBD1 (5 bases). This CDR3 has 15 residues. In germline, CDR1 is WSHSY, CDR2 SAAADI. Trimming removed 8 bases at V and 4 bases at J, with 17 bases between.